These 29 T cell receptor beta chains were all obtained from the same sample, sequenced in a study of naive and memory T cell subsets (dated by TCRdb to 2015 to 2018). Libraries were built with UMI-ligation and nested PCR. The listed sequencing device is Illumina MiSeq. An equimolar mix of two oligonucleotides covering both TRBC1 and TRBC2 was used as the beta constant-region primer. Four rounds of PCR were used to amplify ligated cDNA, with nested alpha and beta constant-region primers being used together with the SP2 primer. TCRdb's own reprocessing of the public reads used fastp at Q25 and MiXCR and kept productive beta chains. When rows share a CDR3 protein, they turn into one entry using the most common DNA and genes. The sample contains under 150,000 distinct CDR3 sequences, approximately 18% of them found a single time. The ten largest clones capture roughly 0.63% of the sample. The antigens for these receptors are not known.

Study-wide conclusions, independent of this receptor: A few larger clonotypes were present in naive repertoires, especially CD8 naive repertoires, and these clonotypes were possibly memory cells re-expressing CD45RA.

What was sequenced was naive CD8+ T cells from blood. The sample's cell subset or site label, in plain terms: naive T cells, CD45RA high CD27+. Receptors were obtained from a human donor in good health.

This clonotype turned up a few times. The chain joins TRBV12-3 or TRBV12-4 to TRBJ1-1, with D possibly being TRBD1 (6 bases). The CDR3 loop spans 14 amino acids. The V end lost 2 bases, the J end lost 1 base, and 8 bases lay between the germline ends. The chain's CDR3 is CASSLRGANTEAFF. CDR3 sequence (DNA): TGTGCCAGCAGTTTACGGGGGGCGAACACTGAAGCTTTCTTT.

V and J are TRBV12-3 or TRBV12-4 and TRBJ2-7; tentative D call: TRBD1 (5 bases). There are 15 residues in the CDR3. V lost 2 bases and J 0 bases, leaving 11 bases between the germline ends. The CDR3: CASSLNRISSYEQYF. In DNA, the CDR3 is TGTGCCAGCAGTTTAAACAGGATTAGCTCCTACGAGCAGTACTTC.

This clonotype was picked up a small number of times. The DNA of the CDR3 is TGTGCCAGCAGTGGACCGACTGAAGCTTTCTTT. Amino acids: CASSGPTEAFF. This chain connects TRBV28 to TRBJ1-1; D ambiguous. The CDR3 is 11 amino acids. Germline lookup yields CDR1 MDHEN and CDR2 SYDVKM. Trimming cost V 5 bases and J 5 bases, with 6 bases left between them.

The chain recombines TRBV5-1 with TRBJ2-3; 9 bases match TRBD2. V lost 5 bases, J lost 4 bases, and 5 bases stayed unmatched. This CDR3 has 14 amino acids. Germline CDR1 is SGHRS and CDR2 is YFSETQ. The CDR3 here is CASSGLASSDTQYF. DNA for the CDR3: TGCGCCAGCAGTGGACTAGCGAGCTCAGATACGCAGTATTTT. The whole variable domain, filled in from reference TRBV5-1 and TRBJ2-3, reads KAGVTQTPRYLIKTRGQQVTLSCSPISGHRSVSWYQQTPGQGLQFLFEYFSETQRNKGNFPGRFSGRQFSNSRSEMNVSTLELGDSALYLCASSGLASSDTQYFGPGTRLTVL.

This clonotype was observed a single time. The chain has TRBV20-1 and TRBJ2-1; D is unclear. This CDR3 spans 11 amino acids. V was trimmed by 6 bases and J by 9 bases, leaving 12 bases between them. The germline gives CDR1 DFQATT, CDR2 SNEGSKA (reference sequence). The CDR3 sequence: CSAVIRSEQFF. The CDR3 coding sequence is TGCAGTGCAGTAATTAGAAGTGAGCAGTTCTTC.

The sample holds a few counts of this clonotype. The chain uses TRBV29-1 and TRBJ2-7; D may be TRBD2 (6 bases). Deletions cut 0 bases from V and 3 bases from J, with 15 bases between. Germline-derived CDR1 and CDR2 are SQVTM and ANQGSEA. The CDR3 extends over 15 amino acids. CDR3: CSVEDQRATNYEQYF. Here the CDR3 DNA reads TGCAGCGTTGAAGACCAGCGGGCGACGAACTACGAGCAGTACTTC.

This clonotype was counted between two and nine times. This rearrangement joins TRBV28 to TRBJ2-5; D uncertain. V was trimmed by 4 bases and J by 4 bases, leaving 10 bases between them. Germline V gene lookup returns CDR1 MDHEN and CDR2 SYDVKM. The CDR3 length is 13 residues. CDR3 nucleotide sequence: TGTGCCAGCAGTTCTTACAACCGAGAGACCCAGTACTTC. As protein: CASSSYNRETQYF.

This clonotype was seen more than once but under ten times. The rearrangement uses TRBV7-2 and TRBJ2-7, with 7 bases that match TRBD2. There are 13 residues in the CDR3. Germline CDR1 reads SGHTA; CDR2 reads FQGNSA. Trimming removed 8 bases from V and 0 bases from J; junction bases left unmatched: 4. CDR3 loop: CASGSGISYEQYF. CDR3 coding DNA: TGTGCCAGCGGAAGCGGGATCTCCTACGAGCAGTACTTC. Looking up the rest from reference TRBV7-2 and TRBJ2-7 gives the full variable domain: GAGVSQSPSNKVTEKGKDVELRCDPISGHTALYWYRQSLGQGLEFLIYFQGNSAPDKSGLPSDRFSAERTGGSVSTLTIQRTQQEDSAVYLCASGSGISYEQYFGPGTRLTVT.

This clonotype showed up just a few times. DNA of the CDR3: TGTGCCAGCAGTCCAGCAATGGGTGAAGGGACCGGGGAGCTGTTTTTT. Its protein product is CASSPAMGEGTGELFF. The chain couples TRBV28 to TRBJ2-2; D unclear. This CDR3 has 16 amino acids. Germline lookup yields CDR1 MDHEN and CDR2 SYDVKM. V lost 5 bases to trimming and J lost 5 bases, with 18 bases between them. Using reference TRBV28 and TRBJ2-2 for the parts outside the CDR3, the full variable domain is DVKVTQSSRYLVKRTGEKVFLECVQDMDHENMFWYRQDPGLGLRLIYFSYDVKMKEKGDIPEGYSVSREKKERFSLILESASTNQTSMYLCASSPAMGEGTGELFFGEGSRLTVL.

This clonotype appeared many times. This chain uses TRBV7-9 with TRBJ2-1, with D unclear. Germline V gene lookup returns CDR1 SEHNR and CDR2 FQNEAQ (reference sequence). Trimming took off 1 base at V and 0 bases at J, with 10 bases between the two ends. This CDR3 comprises 16 residues. The CDR3 nucleotides are TGTGCCAGCAGCTTAGTTAGTGGGCCCTCCTACAATGAGCAGTTCTTC. Amino acids: CASSLVSGPSYNEQFF.

This clonotype occurred a few times. CDR3 DNA: TGTGCCAGTAGTATATCGAGGAATCGCGGTATTGAGCAGTTCTTC. It specifies CASSISRNRGIEQFF. The chain links TRBV19 to TRBJ2-1, with D uncertain. CDR1 and CDR2 (germline): LNHDA, SQIVND (reference sequence). The length of the CDR3 is 15 residues. The germline V and J ends were trimmed by 2 bases and 9 bases, with 17 bases remaining between them.

The V and J genes are TRBV11-2 and TRBJ2-1, with TRBD2 as a possible D gene (6 bases). The V end was cut by 2 bases, the J end by 2 bases, with 19 bases between. Germline CDR1 SGHAT, CDR2 FQNNGV. The CDR3 consists of 18 residues. The CDR3 bases are TGTGCCAGCAGCTTAAAACCCGTTGTGGCTAGCGCCTACAATGAGCAGTTCTTC. Amino acid sequence: CASSLKPVVASAYNEQFF.

This clonotype came up a few times. Here the CDR3 DNA reads TGCGCCAGCAGCTTCCGCGAGGACACTGAAGCTTTCTTT. This encodes CASSFREDTEAFF. The chain is built from TRBV5-1 and TRBJ1-1; no clear D. Trimming shortened V by 2 bases and J by 3 bases, and 8 bases separated the two germline ends. The CDR3 totals 13 residues. Per the germline V gene, CDR1 is SGHRS and CDR2 is YFSETQ.

V usage is TRBV7-9 and J usage is TRBJ2-7; D unclear. Trimming stripped 1 base from V and 1 base from J, with 8 bases between. The CDR3 length is 14 residues. Germline V lookup: CDR1 SEHNR, CDR2 FQNEAQ (reference sequence). The CDR3 reads CASSLDGNSYEQYF. The CDR3 coding sequence is TGTGCCAGCAGCTTAGACGGAAATTCCTACGAGCAGTACTTC.

V is TRBV29-1 and J is TRBJ2-1; maybe TRBD2 (5 bases). This CDR3 is built from 11 residues. Trimming stripped 4 bases from V and 10 bases from J, with 11 bases between. The germline gives CDR1 SQVTM, CDR2 ANQGSEA. The CDR3 DNA reads TGCAGCGTTGGAGGGTTAAAGGAGCAGTTCTTC. This sequence encodes CSVGGLKEQFF.

This clonotype was found once. The chain combines TRBV7-6 with TRBJ1-4; tentative D call: TRBD1 (6 bases). V gave up 2 bases and J gave up 4 bases, with 14 bases separating them. CDR1 SGHVS and CDR2 FNYEAQ come from the germline V gene. The CDR3 runs to 16 residues. The CDR3 is CASSLLRGAGNEKLFF. Written as DNA, the CDR3 is TGTGCCAGCAGCTTATTACGGGGGGCCGGTAATGAAAAACTGTTTTTT.

This chain uses TRBV29-1 with TRBJ2-1; D ambiguous. V gave up 4 bases and J gave up 0 bases, with 13 bases separating them. This CDR3 contains 15 residues. Germline CDR1 and CDR2: SQVTM and ANQGSEA. Here the CDR3 reads CSVGTELSSYNEQFF. The CDR3 bases are TGCAGCGTTGGGACGGAGTTGAGCTCCTACAATGAGCAGTTCTTC.

This chain connects TRBV7-6 to TRBJ2-5; no clear D gene. Per the germline V gene, CDR1 is SGHVS and CDR2 is FNYEAQ. The CDR3 covers 14 residues. The germline V and J ends were trimmed by 5 bases and 4 bases, with 14 bases remaining between them. Here the CDR3 reads CASSLPSVGETQYF. CDR3 bases: TGTGCCAGCAGCCTCCCCTCGGTGGGAGAGACCCAGTACTTC.

The J gene is TRBJ2-3, the V gene TRBV4-1, with 8 bases aligning to TRBD1. This CDR3 comprises 15 residues. Germline-derived CDR1 and CDR2 are MGHRA and YSYEKL. V shed 4 bases and J 4 bases; nucleotides not matched to a gene: 7. This CDR3 is CASSLIPTGADTQYF. The CDR3, as DNA: TGCGCCAGCAGCCTGATACCGACAGGGGCAGATACGCAGTATTTT.

There are a few counts of this clonotype. The chain has TRBV11-3 and TRBJ2-3; 7 bases agree with TRBD1. Losses at the gene ends were 5 bases for V and 5 bases for J; bases not matched to a gene: 7. Germline V gene sequence: CDR1 SGHNT, CDR2 YENEEA. This CDR3 is built from 14 residues. The CDR3 DNA reads TGTGCCAGCAGCAAAAACAGGGGAAGAGATACGCAGTATTTT. It encodes CASSKNRGRDTQYF.

J is TRBJ2-1 and V is TRBV19; 7 bases map to TRBD1. CDR3 size: 11 residues. The germline V gene encodes CDR1 LNHDA and CDR2 SQIVND (reference sequence). The trim removed 7 bases at V and 9 bases at J, leaving 3 bases unmatched. CDR3 nucleotides: TGTGCCAGTACAGGGGGAATTGAGCAGTTCTTC. As protein: CASTGGIEQFF.

A few counts support this clonotype. This chain uses TRBV29-1 with TRBJ2-1; D unclear. V lost 3 bases, J lost 5 bases, and 14 bases lay in between. CDR1 and CDR2 from the germline V gene are SQVTM and ANQGSEA. The CDR3 is 14 residues long. CDR3 in amino acids: CSVDVALTDNEQFF. The CDR3 DNA sequence: TGCAGCGTTGATGTGGCCCTTACGGACAATGAGCAGTTCTTC.

This clonotype was counted between two and nine times. CDR3 sequence reads: CATTPEFGGSLVPSSYNEQFF. In DNA, the CDR3 is TGTGCCACCACCCCGGAGTTTGGCGGGAGTTTGGTTCCGAGCTCCTACAATGAGCAGTTCTTC. The V gene is TRBV10-3, the J gene TRBJ2-1, with 7 bases that match TRBD2. The CDR3 is 21 amino acids. V lost 10 bases to trimming and J lost 0 bases; unmatched junction nucleotides: 27. Germline CDR1 is ENHRY and CDR2 is SYGVKD.

This clonotype was counted a few times. CDR3 residues: CATSRDGGLAVYEQYF. The CDR3 DNA sequence: TGTGCCACCAGCAGAGATGGGGGACTAGCGGTTTACGAGCAGTACTTC. The chain has TRBV15 and TRBJ2-7; 11 bases map to TRBD2. Germline CDR1 LNHNV, CDR2 YYDKDF (reference sequence). With 0 bases clipped from V and 4 bases from J, the junction kept 5 bases outside the gene matches. The CDR3 extends over 16 amino acids.

This clonotype was observed a few times. CDR3 bases: TGTGCCACCAGTGACGGACGCCAGGGAAGCTCCTACAATGAGCAGTTCTTC. Its translation is CATSDGRQGSSYNEQFF. This chain joins TRBV24-1 and TRBJ2-1; tentatively, D is TRBD1 (5 bases). Trimming took off 4 bases at V and 0 bases at J, with 15 bases between the two ends. CDR1 is KGHDR, CDR2 SFDVKD, per germline. This CDR3 has 17 residues.

The J gene is TRBJ2-7, the V gene TRBV10-3; D perhaps matches TRBD2 (6 bases). V was trimmed by 2 bases and J by 6 bases, leaving 11 bases between them. The CDR3 sequence is 13 residues long. Germline V gene sequence: CDR1 ENHRY, CDR2 SYGVKD. The CDR3 coding sequence is TGTGCCATCAGTGAGCCCGGGGGTTCCGAGCAGTACTTC. Translated: CAISEPGGSEQYF.

This clonotype was picked up a small number of times. The rearrangement joins TRBV12-3 or TRBV12-4 to TRBJ2-7; TRBD1 aligns across 10 bases. The CDR3 loop spans 15 amino acids. With V trimmed by 5 bases and J by 3 bases, 7 bases remained unmatched. In DNA, the CDR3 is TGTGCCAGCAGTCCGCCGGACAGGGGGTTCTACGAGCAGTACTTC. As protein: CASSPPDRGFYEQYF.

In this sample, this clonotype turned up a few times. J is TRBJ2-1 and V is TRBV6-5; TRBD2 matches 9 bases. J gave up 4 bases and V 0 bases, and 4 bases lay outside the gene matches. This CDR3 comprises 16 residues. Germline CDR1 is MNHEY and CDR2 is SVGAGI. CDR3 sequence: CASSYSLREGYNEQFF. In nucleotides, the CDR3 is TGTGCCAGCAGTTACTCATTGCGGGAGGGTTACAATGAGCAGTTCTTC.

This clonotype has only a few counts. This rearrangement joins TRBV30 to TRBJ1-1; D ambiguous. The V end lost 2 bases, the J end lost 5 bases, and 9 bases lay between the germline ends. The CDR3 consists of 12 residues. Per germline, CDR1 GTSNPN and CDR2 SVGIG (reference sequence). Here the CDR3 reads CAWSLSGTEAFF. The CDR3, as DNA: TGTGCCTGGAGTTTGTCGGGAACTGAAGCTTTCTTT.